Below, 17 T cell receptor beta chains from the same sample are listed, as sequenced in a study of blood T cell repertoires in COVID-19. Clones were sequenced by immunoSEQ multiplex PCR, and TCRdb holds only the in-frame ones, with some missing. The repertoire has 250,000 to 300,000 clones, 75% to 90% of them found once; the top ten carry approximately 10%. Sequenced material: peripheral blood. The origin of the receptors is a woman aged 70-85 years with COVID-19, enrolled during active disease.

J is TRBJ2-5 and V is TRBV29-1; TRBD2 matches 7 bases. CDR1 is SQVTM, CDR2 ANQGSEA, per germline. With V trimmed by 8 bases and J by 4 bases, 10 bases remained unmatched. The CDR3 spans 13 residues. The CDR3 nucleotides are TGCAGCACCCTCGGGGGGTTGACAGAGACCCAGTACTTC. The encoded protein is CSTLGGLTETQYF.

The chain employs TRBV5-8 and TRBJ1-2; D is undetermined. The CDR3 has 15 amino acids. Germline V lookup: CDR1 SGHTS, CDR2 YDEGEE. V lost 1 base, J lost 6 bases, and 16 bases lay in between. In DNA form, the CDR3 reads TGTGCCAGCAGCTTGCTTGGCAGGCTCGGAAATGGCTACACCTTC. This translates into CASSLLGRLGNGYTF.

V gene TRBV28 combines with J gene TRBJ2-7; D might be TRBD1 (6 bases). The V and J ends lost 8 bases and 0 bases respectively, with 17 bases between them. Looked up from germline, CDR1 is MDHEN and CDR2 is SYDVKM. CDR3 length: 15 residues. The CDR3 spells CASLKQGVSSYEQYF. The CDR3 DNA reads TGTGCCAGCCTTAAACAGGGAGTGTCCTCCTACGAGCAGTACTTC.

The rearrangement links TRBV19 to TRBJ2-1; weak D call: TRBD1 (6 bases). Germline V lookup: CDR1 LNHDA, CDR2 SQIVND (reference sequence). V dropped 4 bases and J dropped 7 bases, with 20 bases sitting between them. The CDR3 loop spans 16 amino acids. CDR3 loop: CASSRQAGHSVNEQFF. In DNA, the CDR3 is TGTGCCAGTAGTAGACAGGCAGGGCATTCCGTAAATGAGCAGTTCTTC.

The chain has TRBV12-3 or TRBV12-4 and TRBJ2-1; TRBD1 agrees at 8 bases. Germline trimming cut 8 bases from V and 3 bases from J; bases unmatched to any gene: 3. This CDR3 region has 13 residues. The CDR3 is CASGDRNYNEQFF. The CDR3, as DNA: TGTGCCAGCGGGGACAGGAACTACAATGAGCAGTTCTTC.

The CDR3 DNA reads TGTGCCTGGGGGACTGGCTTCATACAGCAGTACTTC. It translates to CAWGTGFIQQYF. The J gene is TRBJ2-7, the V gene TRBV5-8; D perhaps matches TRBD2 (6 bases). The germline V gene encodes CDR1 SGHTS and CDR2 YDEGEE. V dropped 10 bases and J dropped 8 bases, with 19 bases sitting between them. CDR3 length: 12 amino acids.

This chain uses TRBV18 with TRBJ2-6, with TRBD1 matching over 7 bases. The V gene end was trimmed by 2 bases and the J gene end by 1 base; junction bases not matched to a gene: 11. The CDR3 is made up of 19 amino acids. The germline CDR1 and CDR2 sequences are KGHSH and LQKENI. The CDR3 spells CASSPFVRDRGSGANVLTF. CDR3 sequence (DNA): TGTGCCAGCTCACCATTTGTCCGGGACAGAGGGTCTGGGGCCAACGTCCTGACTTTC. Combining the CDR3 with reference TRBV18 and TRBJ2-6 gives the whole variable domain NAGVMQNPRHLVRRRGQEARLRCSPMKGHSHVYWYRQLPEEGLKFMVYLQKENIIDESGMPKERFSAEFPKEGPSILRIQQVVRGDSAAYFCASSPFVRDRGSGANVLTFGAGSRLTVL.

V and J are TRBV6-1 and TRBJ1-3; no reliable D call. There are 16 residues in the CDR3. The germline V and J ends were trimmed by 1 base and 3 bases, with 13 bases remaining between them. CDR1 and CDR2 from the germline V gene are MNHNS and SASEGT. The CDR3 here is CASSEGHGGLGNTIYF. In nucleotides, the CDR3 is TGTGCCAGCAGTGAAGGTCATGGCGGCCTTGGAAACACCATATATTTT.

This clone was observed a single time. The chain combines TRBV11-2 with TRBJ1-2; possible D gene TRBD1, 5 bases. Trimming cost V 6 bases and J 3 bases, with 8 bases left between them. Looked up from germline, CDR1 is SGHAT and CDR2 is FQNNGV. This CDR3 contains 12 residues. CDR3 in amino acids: CASRSGDYGYTF. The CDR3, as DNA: TGTGCCAGCAGATCGGGGGACTATGGCTACACCTTC.

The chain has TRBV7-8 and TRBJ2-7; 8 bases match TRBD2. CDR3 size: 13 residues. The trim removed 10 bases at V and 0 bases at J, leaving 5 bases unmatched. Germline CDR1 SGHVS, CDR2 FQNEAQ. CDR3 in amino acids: CATTGTSSYEQYF. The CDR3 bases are TGTGCCACTACCGGGACTAGCTCCTACGAGCAGTACTTC.

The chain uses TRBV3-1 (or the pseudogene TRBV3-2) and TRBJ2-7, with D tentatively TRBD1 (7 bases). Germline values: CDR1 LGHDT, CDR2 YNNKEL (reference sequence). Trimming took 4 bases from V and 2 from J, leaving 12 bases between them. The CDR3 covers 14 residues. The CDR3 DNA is TGTGCCAGCAGCCGCGGGACAGATGCCTACGAGCAGTACTTC. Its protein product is CASSRGTDAYEQYF.

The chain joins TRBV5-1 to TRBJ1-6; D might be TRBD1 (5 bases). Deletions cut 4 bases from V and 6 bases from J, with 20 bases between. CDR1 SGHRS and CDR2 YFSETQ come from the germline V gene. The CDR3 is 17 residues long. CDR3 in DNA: TGCGCCAGCAGCGCCTCACCACCAGGGCAGCTTAATTCACCCCTCCACTTT. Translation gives CASSASPPGQLNSPLHF.

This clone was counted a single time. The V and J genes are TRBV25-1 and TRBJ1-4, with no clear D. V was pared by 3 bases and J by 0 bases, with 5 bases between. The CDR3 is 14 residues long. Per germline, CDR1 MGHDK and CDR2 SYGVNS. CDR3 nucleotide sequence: TGTGCCAGCAGTGACAGGACAACTAATGAAAAACTGTTTTTT. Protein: CASSDRTTNEKLFF.

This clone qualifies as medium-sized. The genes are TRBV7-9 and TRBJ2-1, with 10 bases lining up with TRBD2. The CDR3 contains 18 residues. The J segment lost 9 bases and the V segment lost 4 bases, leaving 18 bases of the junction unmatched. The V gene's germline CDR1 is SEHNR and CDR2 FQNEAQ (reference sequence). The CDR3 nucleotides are TGTGCCAGCAGCTCCCAAGGGCCAGCGGGAGGGCCCTCGAGTGAGCAGTTCTTC. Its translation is CASSSQGPAGGPSSEQFF.

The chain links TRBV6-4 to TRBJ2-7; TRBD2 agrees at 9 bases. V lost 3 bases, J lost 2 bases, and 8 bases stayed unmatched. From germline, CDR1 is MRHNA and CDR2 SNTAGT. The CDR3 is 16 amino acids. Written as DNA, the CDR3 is TGTGCCAGCAGTGAAGTTTGGCGGGAGGGCCCCTACGAGCAGTACTTC. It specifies CASSEVWREGPYEQYF.

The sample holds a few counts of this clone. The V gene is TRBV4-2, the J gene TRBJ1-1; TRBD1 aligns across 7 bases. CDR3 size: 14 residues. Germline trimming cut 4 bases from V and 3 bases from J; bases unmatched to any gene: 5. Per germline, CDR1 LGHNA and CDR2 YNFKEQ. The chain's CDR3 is CASSRTGEDTEAFF. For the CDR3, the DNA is TGTGCCAGCAGCCGAACAGGGGAGGACACTGAAGCTTTCTTT.

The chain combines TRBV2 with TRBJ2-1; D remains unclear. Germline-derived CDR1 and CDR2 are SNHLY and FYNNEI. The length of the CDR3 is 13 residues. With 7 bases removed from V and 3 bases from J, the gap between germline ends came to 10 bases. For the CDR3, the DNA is TGTGCCAGCATTGGTATCGGCTACAATGAGCAGTTCTTC. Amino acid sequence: CASIGIGYNEQFF.